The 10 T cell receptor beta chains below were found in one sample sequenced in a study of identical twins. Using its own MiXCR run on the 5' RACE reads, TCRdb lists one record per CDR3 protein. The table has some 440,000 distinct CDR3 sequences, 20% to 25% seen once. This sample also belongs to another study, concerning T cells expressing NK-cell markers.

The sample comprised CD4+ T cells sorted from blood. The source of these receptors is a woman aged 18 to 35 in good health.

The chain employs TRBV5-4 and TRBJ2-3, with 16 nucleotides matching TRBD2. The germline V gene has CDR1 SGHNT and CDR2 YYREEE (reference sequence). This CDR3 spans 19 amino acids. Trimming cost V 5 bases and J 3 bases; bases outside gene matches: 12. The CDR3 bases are TGTGCCAGCAGTTTACTTACCGGGACTAGCGGGGGGGCGACAGATACGCAGTATTTT. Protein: CASSLLTGTSGGATDTQYF.

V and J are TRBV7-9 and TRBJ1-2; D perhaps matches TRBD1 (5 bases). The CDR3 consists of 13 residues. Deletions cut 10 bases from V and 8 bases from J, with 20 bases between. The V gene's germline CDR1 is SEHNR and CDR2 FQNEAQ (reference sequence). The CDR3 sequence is CATTPRGWSGYTF. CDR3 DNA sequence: TGTGCCACGACCCCCCGGGGCTGGAGCGGCTACACCTTC. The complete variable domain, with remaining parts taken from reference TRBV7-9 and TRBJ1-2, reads DTGVSQNPRHKITKRGQNVTFRCDPISEHNRLYWYRQTLGQGPEFLTYFQNEAQLEKSRLLSDRFSAERPKGSFSTLEIQRTEQGDSAMYLCATTPRGWSGYTFGSGTRLTVV.

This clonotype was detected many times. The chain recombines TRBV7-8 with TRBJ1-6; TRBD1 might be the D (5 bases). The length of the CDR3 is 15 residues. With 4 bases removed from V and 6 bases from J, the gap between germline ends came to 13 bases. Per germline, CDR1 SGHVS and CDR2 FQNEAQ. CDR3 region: CASSSDWGGNSPLHF. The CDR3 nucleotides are TGTGCCAGCAGCTCCGATTGGGGGGGTAATTCACCCCTCCACTTT. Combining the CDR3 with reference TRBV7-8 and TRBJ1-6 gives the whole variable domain GAGVSQSPRYKVAKRGQDVALRCDPISGHVSLFWYQQALGQGPEFLTYFQNEAQLDKSGLPSDRFFAERPEGSVSTLKIQRTQQEDSAVYLCASSSDWGGNSPLHFGNGTRLTVT.

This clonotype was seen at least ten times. The DNA for the CDR3 is TGTGCCAGCAGCCGGACAGAGCTATATGGCTACACCTTC. Its translation is CASSRTELYGYTF. The V and J genes are TRBV12-3 or TRBV12-4 and TRBJ1-2, with D perhaps matching TRBD1 (6 bases). V was cut by 6 bases and J by 5 bases, with 13 bases left in between. The CDR3 totals 13 residues.

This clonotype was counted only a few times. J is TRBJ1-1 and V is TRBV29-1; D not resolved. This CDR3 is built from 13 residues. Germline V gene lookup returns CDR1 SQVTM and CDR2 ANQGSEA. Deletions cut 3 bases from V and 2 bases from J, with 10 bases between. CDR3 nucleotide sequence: TGCAGCGTTGAGCGGGGTAGCAACACTGAAGCTTTCTTT. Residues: CSVERGSNTEAFF.

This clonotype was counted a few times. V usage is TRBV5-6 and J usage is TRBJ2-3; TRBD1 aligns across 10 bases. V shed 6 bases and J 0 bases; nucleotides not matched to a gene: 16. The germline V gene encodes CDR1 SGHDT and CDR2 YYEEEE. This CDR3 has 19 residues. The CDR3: CASTSGRDRGPSSTDTQYF. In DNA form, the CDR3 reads TGTGCCAGCACCTCGGGTCGGGACAGGGGACCTTCTAGCACAGATACGCAGTATTTT.

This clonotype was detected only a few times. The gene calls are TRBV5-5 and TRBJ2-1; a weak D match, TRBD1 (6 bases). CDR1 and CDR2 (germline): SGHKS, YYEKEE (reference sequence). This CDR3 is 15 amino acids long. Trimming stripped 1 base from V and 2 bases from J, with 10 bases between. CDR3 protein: CASSLWDNTYNEQFF. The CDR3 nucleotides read TGTGCCAGCAGCTTGTGGGACAACACCTACAATGAGCAGTTCTTC.

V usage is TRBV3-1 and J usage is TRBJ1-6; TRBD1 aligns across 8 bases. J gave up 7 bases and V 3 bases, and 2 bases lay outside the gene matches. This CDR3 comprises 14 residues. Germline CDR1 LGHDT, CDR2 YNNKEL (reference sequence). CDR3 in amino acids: CASSQGQANSPLHF. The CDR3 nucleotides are TGTGCCAGCAGCCAGGGACAGGCCAATTCACCCCTCCACTTT.

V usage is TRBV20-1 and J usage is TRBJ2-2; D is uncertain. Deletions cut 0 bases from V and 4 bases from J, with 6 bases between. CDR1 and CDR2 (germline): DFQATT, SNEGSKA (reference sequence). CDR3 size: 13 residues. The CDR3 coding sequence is TGCAGTGCTAGAGAAGTAGTCACCGGGGAGCTGTTTTTT. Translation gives CSAREVVTGELFF.

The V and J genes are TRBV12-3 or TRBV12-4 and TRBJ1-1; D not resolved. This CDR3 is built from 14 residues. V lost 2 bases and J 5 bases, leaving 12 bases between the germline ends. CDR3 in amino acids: CASSLWGVGTEAFF. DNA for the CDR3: TGTGCCAGCAGTTTATGGGGAGTGGGAACTGAAGCTTTCTTT.